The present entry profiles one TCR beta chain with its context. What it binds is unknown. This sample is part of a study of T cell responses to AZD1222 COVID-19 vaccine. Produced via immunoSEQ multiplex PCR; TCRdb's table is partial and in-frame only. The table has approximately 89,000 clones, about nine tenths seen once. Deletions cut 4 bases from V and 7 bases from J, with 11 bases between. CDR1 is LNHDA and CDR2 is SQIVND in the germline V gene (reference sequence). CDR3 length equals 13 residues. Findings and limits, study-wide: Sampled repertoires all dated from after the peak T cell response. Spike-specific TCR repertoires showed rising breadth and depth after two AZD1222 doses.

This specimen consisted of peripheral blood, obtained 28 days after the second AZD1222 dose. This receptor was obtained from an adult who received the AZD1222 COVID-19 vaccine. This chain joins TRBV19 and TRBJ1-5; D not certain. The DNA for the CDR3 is TGTGCCAGTAGTACCTCTCCACAGCAGCCCCAGCATTTT. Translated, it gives CASSTSPQQPQHF.